This T cell receptor beta chain comes out of a study of shared clonotypes between healthy human individuals. Study context: The donors, a couple of women and a few men, were aged 18 to 49.

The CDR3 length is 17 residues. Germline V CDR1 and CDR2: SGDLS, YYNGEE. Deletions cut 7 bases from V and 5 bases from J, with 22 bases between. Generated by immunoSEQ multiplex PCR, the TCRdb table keeps only in-frame clones and is missing some. This table has under 650,000 clones, about 96% appearing once. The chain combines TRBV9 with TRBJ2-6; no reliable D call. This receptor was identified in a young woman in good health. Sequencing was done on a sample of naive CD4+ T cells sorted from blood. As to subset: CD45RA+ positively selected. The chain's CDR3 is CASLVVYKQSRANVLTF. The CDR3 region has the DNA TGTGCCAGCCTTGTGGTGTACAAACAAAGTCGGGCCAACGTCCTGACTTTC.